This T cell receptor beta chain came from a study of a mutant IDH1 vaccine in newly diagnosed glioma. Study as a whole: Former treatment meant radiotherapy, temozolomide, or both; the majority had gotten both.

Broader study findings: Apparently unrelated to pseudoprogression were changes in the top peripheral T cell clonotypes.

This clone was counted a few times. Its antigen is currently unknown. Time point reported: week 47, end of study. A 20-mer mutant IDH1 peptide at 300 ug was injected subcutaneously with topical imiquimod. Vaccinations, eight in total, occurred in weeks 1, 3, 5, 7, 11, 15, 19, 23. Each tumor in the donors was a new WHO grade 3 or 4 astrocytoma, IDH1-mutant and ATRX-lost. Method: immunoSEQ multiplex PCR; TCRdb's copy keeps in-frame clones and lacks some. Here the sample spans almost 25,000 clones, about 80% being singletons. The length of the CDR3 is 15 residues. With V trimmed by 6 bases and J by 1 base, 7 bases remained unmatched. Per the germline V gene, CDR1 is LNHDA and CDR2 is SQIVND (reference sequence).

Sequencing used PBMCs, obtained from a glioma patient whose treatment included an IDH1 peptide vaccine. The chain links TRBV19 to TRBJ1-1, with 8 bases fitting TRBD1. The receptor was derived from a middle-aged man with glioma. Some clones in this sample may be carry-over from other donors' samples. This chain's CDR3 is CASRMGQDGNTEAFF. The CDR3 DNA reads as TGTGCCAGTAGGATGGGACAGGACGGGAACACTGAAGCTTTCTTT.